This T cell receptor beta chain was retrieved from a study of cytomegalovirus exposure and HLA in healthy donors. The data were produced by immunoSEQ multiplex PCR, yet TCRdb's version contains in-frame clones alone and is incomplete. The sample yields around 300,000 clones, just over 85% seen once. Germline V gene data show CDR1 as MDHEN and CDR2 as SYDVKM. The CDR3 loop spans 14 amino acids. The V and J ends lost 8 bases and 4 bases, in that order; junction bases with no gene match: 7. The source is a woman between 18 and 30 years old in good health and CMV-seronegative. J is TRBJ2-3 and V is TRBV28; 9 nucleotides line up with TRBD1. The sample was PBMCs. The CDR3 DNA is TGTGCCAGCCTCGACAGGGGGGTTCCAGATACGCAGTATTTT. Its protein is CASLDRGVPDTQYF.